These T cell receptor beta chains were read from a single sample in a study of T cell responses to AZD1222 COVID-19 vaccine. Assay: immunoSEQ multiplex PCR; the TCRdb copy retains only in-frame clones and omits some. The sample lists 25,000 to 35,000 clones; more than 85% were seen once. Here the sequenced sample was peripheral blood, taken on day 0 of AZD1222 vaccination. These receptors were taken from an adult in good health. Both conserved end residues are part of each CDR3. The D gene is left open where the match is weak. For some rows the clone size is stated as once, few or many, or as a class when expanded; others skip it.

size: -; length: 15; D: -; V: TRBV2; J: TRBJ2-7; CDR3: CASSGPTGLPYEQYF; DNA: TGTGCCAGCAGCGGCCCTACAGGCCTACCCTACGAGCAGTACTTC
size: once; length: 14; D: -; V: TRBV11-2; J: TRBJ1-1; CDR3: CASSPRNMNTEAFF; DNA: TGTGCCAGCAGCCCTAGAAATATGAACACTGAAGCTTTCTTT
size: -; length: 15; D: TRBD1; V: TRBV6-1; J: TRBJ1-1; CDR3: CASSEGTGGTSEAFF; DNA: TGTGCCAGCAGTGAAGGGACAGGGGGCACAAGTGAAGCTTTCTTT
size: -; length: 14; D: TRBD2; V: TRBV14; J: TRBJ2-6; CDR3: CASSQDRAGNVLTF; DNA: TGTGCCAGCAGCCAAGATCGAGCGGGAAACGTCCTGACTTTC
size: medium-sized; length: 15; D: -; V: TRBV4-2; J: TRBJ2-7; CDR3: CASSQDSRVRGEQYF; DNA: TGTGCCAGCAGCCAAGATAGTAGGGTTAGGGGCGAGCAGTACTTC
size: -; length: 12; D: -; V: TRBV7-9; J: TRBJ1-5; CDR3: CASSFSNQPQHF; DNA: TGTGCCAGCAGTTTCAGCAATCAGCCCCAGCATTTT
size: -; length: 17; D: TRBD1; V: TRBV9; J: TRBJ1-2; CDR3: CASSSGDRGRSYYGYTF; DNA: TGTGCCAGCAGCTCAGGGGACAGGGGGCGGTCTTACTATGGCTACACCTTC
size: -; length: 15; D: -; V: TRBV7-6; J: TRBJ2-3; CDR3: CASSPSGSGTDTQYF; DNA: TGTGCCAGCAGCCCAAGCGGTAGCGGCACAGATACGCAGTATTTT
size: -; length: 16; D: -; V: TRBV7-6; J: TRBJ1-2; CDR3: CASSFGARQSTYGYTF; DNA: TGTGCCAGCAGCTTTGGAGCCAGGCAATCAACCTATGGCTACACCTTC
size: -; length: 15; D: -; V: TRBV6-5; J: TRBJ1-2; CDR3: CASSYRTAKENGYTF; DNA: TGTGCCAGCAGTTACCGGACGGCCAAGGAAAATGGCTACACCTTC
size: -; length: 15; D: -; V: TRBV5-5; J: TRBJ2-5; CDR3: CASSLAWYYQETQYF; DNA: TGTGCCAGCAGCTTGGCGTGGTATTACCAAGAGACCCAGTACTTC
size: -; length: 15; D: -; V: TRBV15; J: TRBJ2-1; CDR3: CATSRDRSGYNEQFF; DNA: TGTGCCACCAGCAGAGATCGTAGTGGGTACAATGAGCAGTTCTTC
size: once; length: 12; D: -; V: TRBV29-1; J: TRBJ1-1; CDR3: CSVERQNTEAFF; DNA: TGCAGCGTTGAAAGGCAGAACACTGAAGCTTTCTTT
size: -; length: 14; D: -; V: TRBV15; J: TRBJ2-7; CDR3: CATSSRERGYEQYF; DNA: TGTGCCACCAGCAGCAGGGAACGGGGCTACGAGCAGTACTTC
size: -; length: 15; D: -; V: TRBV7-2; J: TRBJ1-6; CDR3: CASSYSASYNSPLHF; DNA: TGTGCCAGCAGCTACTCAGCTTCCTATAATTCACCCCTCCACTTT